This T cell receptor beta chain originates from a study of cytomegalovirus exposure and HLA in healthy donors. PCR primers comprised 60 Vbeta and 13 Jbeta primers. Clones were sequenced by immunoSEQ multiplex PCR, and TCRdb holds only the in-frame ones, with some missing. The table lists some 85,000 clones, 75% to 80% of them singletons. Donors counted as nominally healthy when sampled, yet unrecorded immune exposures were likely. The CDR3 is 17 amino acids. V gene TRBV21-1 combines with J gene TRBJ2-1; TRBD2, as called in the table, went unchecked against the DNA. TRBV21-1 is shown as a pseudogene. This sequence was found in a man aged 30 to 39 in good health and CMV-seronegative. What was sequenced was PBMCs. The DNA for the CDR3 is TGTGCCAGCAGCAGAAATCCCGGGACTAGCGGATACAATGAGCAGTTCTTC. Protein sequence: CASSRNPGTSGYNEQFF.